The 3 T cell receptor beta chains below all came from one sample that was sequenced in a study of T cells in Graves' hyperthyroidism and ophthalmopathy. Amplification of TCR beta CDR3 regions was performed using RNA transcripts as template. A first-round RT-PCR of the TCR CDR3 used the HTBI primer set. Using its own MiXCR run on the multiplex PCR reads, TCRdb lists one record per CDR3 protein. The profile covers around 420,000 distinct CDR3 sequences, with approximately 14% appearing a single time and 5% to 6.5% taken by the ten largest. The source material was blood. These receptors all come from a woman between 18 and 29 years old with Graves' hyperthyroidism.

The V and J genes are TRBV28 and TRBJ2-5; TRBD1 agrees at 9 bases. The CDR3 contains 14 residues. Trimming at V came to 5 bases and at J to 5 bases, leaving 6 bases not matched to a gene. Germline V gives CDR1 MDHEN, CDR2 SYDVKM. CDR3 loop: CASSVTGGGETQYF. CDR3 coding DNA: TGTGCCAGCAGTGTCACAGGGGGCGGTGAGACCCAGTACTTC.

This clonotype was seen ten or more times. V usage is TRBV7-3 and J usage is TRBJ2-7; maybe TRBD2 (6 bases). The CDR3 runs to 15 residues. V lost 3 bases to trimming and J lost 4 bases, with 16 bases between them. Germline V gene sequence: CDR1 SGHTA, CDR2 FQGTGA. The CDR3 is CASSFSGTGEYEQYF. CDR3 DNA sequence: TGTGCCAGCAGCTTTAGTGGGACGGGAGAATACGAGCAGTACTTC.

This clonotype was observed many times. V is TRBV19 and J is TRBJ1-2; unclear D gene. This CDR3 region has 13 residues. Germline values: CDR1 LNHDA, CDR2 SQIVND (reference sequence). Trimming left V 4 bases short and J 3 bases short, with 9 bases between. CDR3 DNA sequence: TGTGCCAGTAGTAAGAAAGAGGACTATGGCTACACCTTC. Translation gives CASSKKEDYGYTF. The variable domain in full, with the rest retrieved from reference TRBV19 and TRBJ1-2, is DGGITQSPKYLFRKEGQNVTLSCEQNLNHDAMYWYRQDPGQGLRLIYYSQIVNDFQKGDIAEGYSVSREKKESFPLTVTSAQKNPTAFYLCASSKKEDYGYTFGSGTRLTVV.